This entry features one T cell receptor beta chain sequence. V shed 2 bases and J shed 1 base, with 5 bases lying between them. This CDR3 is 14 amino acids long. Germline values: CDR1 MNHEY, CDR2 SVGAGI. Vbeta (60) and Jbeta (13) primers were used in the PCR. This table comes from immunoSEQ multiplex PCR, and its TCRdb copy is limited to in-frame clones, with some not included. The table records 110,000 or so clones, under 85% of them present only once. The data originate from a study of cytomegalovirus exposure and HLA in healthy donors. The sequence came from a man between 18 and 35 years old in good health and CMV-seropositive. Sample: PBMCs. The chain combines TRBV6-5 with TRBJ2-2; D may be TRBD1 (5 bases). In nucleotides, the CDR3 is TGTGCCAGCAGTTACGACAGGAACACCGGGGAGCTGTTTTTT. Protein product: CASSYDRNTGELFF.